The rows below give T cell receptor beta chains drawn from one sample of a study of blood T cell repertoires in COVID-19. Assay: immunoSEQ multiplex PCR; the TCRdb copy retains only in-frame clones and omits some. This repertoire shows around 64,000 clones, 70% to 90% found once; its top ten account for roughly 3%. The sample taken for sequencing was peripheral blood. The receptors stem from a man aged 45-65 years with active COVID-19. Each CDR3 is given without its conserved first and last residue. Clone size is given for some rows only: seen once, a few or many times, or a class if the clone is expanded.

V gene	clone size	J gene	CDR3 protein
TRBV12-3/TRBV12-4	NA	TRBJ2-7	ASSQTGSYEQY
TRBV6-5	NA	TRBJ1-1	ASTRTMTEAF
TRBV13	NA	TRBJ2-7	ASSLSGQGSYEQY
TRBV7-3	NA	TRBJ2-1	ASSPATSGGPRSDEQF
TRBV18	few	TRBJ2-1	ASSREEEEQF
TRBV7-6	once	TRBJ1-6	ASSLGPQNSPLH
TRBV19	NA	TRBJ1-6	ASSMGNRGNSPLH
TRBV6-5	NA	TRBJ1-1	ASSYSSGRMNTEAF
TRBV2	NA	TRBJ1-2	ASRADRAGYT
TRBV19	NA	TRBJ1-1	ASSIGRGSKRTF
TRBV5-1	NA	TRBJ2-3	ASSQEQGAGDTQY
TRBV2	NA	TRBJ1-5	ASSRGGDGLEPQH
TRBV9	NA	TRBJ1-1	ASKTGGGQAF
TRBV7-3	NA	TRBJ2-1	ASSPQGGNSYNEQF
TRBV19	NA	TRBJ1-1	ASSPRQEVNTEAF
TRBV19	NA	TRBJ2-7	ASRNRQGISYEQY
TRBV18	NA	TRBJ2-7	ASSPLGSQGGDEQY
TRBV4-1	NA	TRBJ1-3	ASSQGRAASSGNTIY
TRBV6-6	NA	TRBJ2-5	ASSQNPGGSQETQY
TRBV28	few	TRBJ1-6	ATTGGTDSPLH
TRBV5-5	few	TRBJ1-2	ASSLVRSYGYT
TRBV28	NA	TRBJ1-6	ASSFGREGSPLH
TRBV6-2/TRBV6-3	NA	TRBJ2-7	ASSSPRDRDYEQY
TRBV25-1	once	TRBJ1-4	ASSPGVGNEKLF
TRBV7-9	NA	TRBJ1-5	ASSKQGAGNQPQH
TRBV7-9	NA	TRBJ2-7	ASSPFRTGDDEQY
TRBV4-1	NA	TRBJ2-7	ASSQGRLATPYEQY
TRBV5-1	NA	TRBJ2-7	ASSMTGSSYEQY
TRBV27	NA	TRBJ2-5	ASSLKRGYQETQY
TRBV6-1	NA	TRBJ1-1	ASSEGQGKAF
TRBV29-1	NA	TRBJ1-1	SIDSKNTEAF
TRBV28	NA	TRBJ2-3	ASTRLRSTDTQY
TRBV5-1	once	TRBJ2-3	ASSAGGKLDTQY
TRBV9	NA	TRBJ1-2	ASSLRMDRGGGYT
TRBV6-5	NA	TRBJ1-1	ASTRGVPMNTEAF
TRBV9	few	TRBJ1-2	ASSAGPGGGYT
TRBV3-1/TRBV3-2	once	TRBJ2-5	ASSPQVGALRETQY
TRBV5-6	NA	TRBJ1-1	ASSSDLTTEAF
TRBV21-1	NA	TRBJ2-7	ASSKAGAGEQY
TRBV16	NA	TRBJ1-1	ASSQSYRPGKNTEAF
TRBV18	NA	TRBJ1-5	ASSLARASNQPQH
TRBV3-1/TRBV3-2	NA	TRBJ2-7	ASSSRLAGYEQY
TRBV6-5	NA	TRBJ2-2	ASNTGGSDTGELF
TRBV6-6	NA	TRBJ2-2	ASSYSGGGNTGELF
TRBV6-5	few	TRBJ1-6	ASSSPGRGKNSPLH
TRBV20-1	NA	TRBJ2-7	SRTETYEQY
TRBV6-5	NA	TRBJ2-1	ASISGTSGNNEQF
TRBV3-1/TRBV3-2	NA	TRBJ2-5	ASSPSYRQETQY